A single sample gave rise to the 6 T cell receptor beta chains below, sequenced in a study of blood T cell repertoires in COVID-19. Data came from immunoSEQ multiplex PCR; TCRdb stores just in-frame clones and leaves some out. The repertoire has approximately 200,000 clones, around 89% of them found once; the top ten carry over 1.5%. Sequencing was done on a sample of peripheral blood. The receptors come from a man between 65 and 80 years old with acute or convalescent COVID-19.

V gene TRBV18 combines with J gene TRBJ1-5; a weak D match, TRBD1 (5 bases). V dropped 2 bases and J dropped 4 bases, with 9 bases sitting between them. Germline V gene data show CDR1 as KGHSH and CDR2 as LQKENI. The CDR3 runs 14 residues. The CDR3 DNA sequence: TGTGCCAGCTCACCAGTCGCAGGGAATCAGCCCCAGCATTTT. It specifies CASSPVAGNQPQHF.

This chain connects TRBV27 to TRBJ2-3; 8 nucleotides line up with TRBD1. CDR1 MNHEY and CDR2 SMNVEV come from the germline V gene (reference sequence). This CDR3 has 19 amino acids. The ends lost 6 bases at V and 2 bases at J; junction bases unmatched: 19. CDR3 loop: CASRSRGPTRQINTDTQYF. The CDR3 DNA sequence: TGTGCCAGCAGGTCCAGGGGGCCAACCCGCCAAATTAACACAGATACGCAGTATTTT.

The rearrangement links TRBV3-1 (or the pseudogene TRBV3-2) to TRBJ1-5; D ambiguous. Trimming took 2 bases from V and 12 from J, leaving 14 bases between them. This CDR3 comprises 13 residues. Germline lookup yields CDR1 LGHDT and CDR2 YNNKEL (reference sequence). The CDR3, as DNA: TGTGCCAGCAGCCAACATCTGGAGACCCACCAGCATTTT. Its protein product is CASSQHLETHQHF.

This chain joins TRBV6-5 and TRBJ1-2; 10 bases fit TRBD1. The CDR3 consists of 15 residues. Germline V lookup: CDR1 MNHEY, CDR2 SVGAGI. V was pared by 5 bases and J by 4 bases, with 7 bases of the junction left unmatched. The CDR3 loop reads CASSRDRGPSYGYTF. CDR3 nucleotide sequence: TGTGCCAGCAGTCGCGACAGGGGGCCTAGCTATGGCTACACCTTC.

The chain couples TRBV29-1 to TRBJ1-1; weak D call: TRBD1 (5 bases). Between the trimmed V and J ends, which lost 3 bases and 4 bases, there was a span of 12 bases. The CDR3 loop spans 13 amino acids. Germline CDR1 SQVTM, CDR2 ANQGSEA. The CDR3 protein is CSVEKGQSTEAFF. CDR3 sequence (DNA): TGCAGCGTTGAGAAGGGGCAGTCCACTGAAGCTTTCTTT.

This clone was picked up a small number of times. This chain links TRBV11-1 with TRBJ1-1; possible D gene TRBD1, 5 bases. The CDR3 consists of 16 residues. The V gene's germline CDR1 is SGHAT and CDR2 FQDESV (reference sequence). V lost 4 bases and J 4 bases, leaving 19 bases between the germline ends. CDR3 in amino acids: CASSSPYGGGSTEAFF. The CDR3 nucleotides read TGTGCCAGCAGCTCGCCCTACGGGGGAGGGAGCACTGAAGCTTTCTTT. Full variable domain (outside the CDR3, taken from reference TRBV11-1 and TRBJ1-1): EAEVAQSPRYKITEKSQAVAFWCDPISGHATLYWYRQILGQGPELLVQFQDESVVDDSQLPKDRFSAERLKGVDSTLKIQPAELGDSAMYLCASSSPYGGGSTEAFFGQGTRLTVV.